This T cell receptor beta chain came from a study of T-cell reconstitution after alpha-beta-depleted transplantation in children. Overall study findings and caveats: Elevated TCRbeta diversity at day 60 was traced, in some patients, to surviving recipient T cells and thymic progenitors. Once a year had passed after transplant, T-cell counts and diversity came mostly from newly produced T cells. Reportedly, only several hundred clones from non-depleted graft cells drove alpha-beta T-cell counts at about two months.

The TCRbeta library was prepared with unique molecular identifiers. TCRdb called the PCR reads again in MiXCR, with one record for every CDR3 protein. The sample has approximately 630,000 distinct CDR3 sequences, roughly 13% seen once. This clonotype was detected only a few times. Antigen: not known. CDR3 length: 13 residues. The V end lost 5 bases, the J end lost 4 bases, and 12 bases lay between the germline ends. The germline CDR1 and CDR2 sequences are GTSNPN and SVGIG (reference sequence). This clonotype originated in a girl aged 2-15 years with congenital amegakaryocytic thrombocytopenia, due to receive a stem cell transplant. The input for sequencing was PBMCs, taken before TCRalphabeta/CD19-depleted stem cell transplant. The chain couples TRBV30 to TRBJ1-5; D is perhaps TRBD1 (6 bases). The CDR3 here is CAWAKDSNQPQHF. CDR3 in DNA: TGTGCCTGGGCAAAGGACAGTAATCAGCCCCAGCATTTT.